The entry below gives a single T cell receptor beta chain sequence along with its context. The antigen remains unidentified. V was shortened by 4 bases and J by 6 bases, with 9 bases between the two germline ends. There are 13 residues in the CDR3. CDR1 is SGHTA, CDR2 FQGTGA, per germline. This entry is derived from a study of beta chain features in type 1 diabetes. Findings of the study overall: Moderately but significantly shorter TCRB CDR3s were found in Type 1 diabetes patients in all four CD4+ subsets. A greater similarity of naive, central memory and Treg TCRB repertoires was seen among patients than among healthy donors. Insertion counts at VDJ junctions were lower in type 1 diabetes patients, who also showed more deletions there.

Reverse transcription of all isolated RNA meant that expressed TCRB transcripts were sequenced. Assay: immunoSEQ multiplex PCR; the TCRdb copy retains only in-frame clones and omits some. The sample contains some 410,000 clones, approximately 14% of which appear only once. Sequenced: naive CD4+ T cells from blood. The receptor was derived from a man younger than 45 in good health. J is TRBJ2-2 and V is TRBV7-3; D is uncertain. The CDR3 is CASSSRFPGELFF. DNA of the CDR3: TGTGCCAGCAGCTCGCGGTTCCCCGGGGAGCTGTTTTTT. The full variable domain, its missing parts supplied by reference TRBV7-3 and TRBJ2-2, is GAGVSQTPSNKVTEKGKYVELRCDPISGHTALYWYRQSLGQGPEFLIYFQGTGAADDSGLPNDRFFAVRPEGSVSTLKIQRTERGDSAVYLCASSSRFPGELFFGEGSRLTVL.